These 10 T cell receptor beta chains were all obtained from the same sample, sequenced in a study of T cells after yellow fever vaccination. TCRdb passed the 5' RACE reads through MiXCR, listing each CDR3 protein once. This table holds under 550,000 distinct CDR3 sequences, just over 20% found once. Sequences were derived from PBMCs, sampled more than 20 days after the first yellow fever vaccination. The receptor source for this set is a man aged 18 to 29 who received the YFV17D yellow fever vaccine.

The V and J genes are TRBV5-1 and TRBJ2-2, with 8 nucleotides matching TRBD1. The CDR3 consists of 17 residues. V shed 4 bases, J shed 0 bases, and the junction held 8 bases outside the gene matches. Germline CDR1 is SGHRS and CDR2 is YFSETQ. This CDR3 reads CASSPNGQGANTGELFF. The DNA for the CDR3 is TGCGCCAGCAGCCCCAACGGACAGGGCGCGAACACCGGGGAGCTGTTTTTT.

The chain employs TRBV19 and TRBJ1-5; D may be TRBD1 (6 bases). The CDR3 length is 14 residues. The V gene lost 3 bases and the J gene lost 5 bases, with 11 bases spanning the gap. Germline V gives CDR1 LNHDA, CDR2 SQIVND (reference sequence). The DNA of the CDR3 is TGTGCCAGTAGTATCCGGGACACTGATCAGCCCCAGCATTTT. Translating gives CASSIRDTDQPQHF.

The J gene is TRBJ2-1, the V gene TRBV5-1, with TRBD1 identical over 8 bases. Germline trimming cut 0 bases from V and 4 bases from J; bases unmatched to any gene: 6. CDR3 length: 16 amino acids. Germline V gene lookup returns CDR1 SGHRS and CDR2 YFSETQ. The CDR3 DNA sequence: TGCGCCAGCAGCTTGGACCTGGACAGGGTATACAATGAGCAGTTCTTC. Translated: CASSLDLDRVYNEQFF.

This clonotype came up a few times. This rearrangement joins TRBV4-1 to TRBJ2-3; 14 nucleotides agree with TRBD2. Germline values: CDR1 MGHRA, CDR2 YSYEKL. V was clipped by 3 bases and J by 2 bases; unmatched bases: 4. CDR3 length: 17 residues. The CDR3 sequence: CASSQTGLAGATDTQYF. In nucleotides, the CDR3 is TGCGCCAGCAGCCAGACGGGACTAGCGGGGGCCACAGATACGCAGTATTTT.

V is TRBV4-3 and J is TRBJ1-1; D gene unclear. The CDR3 runs 16 residues. Germline V lookup: CDR1 LGHNA, CDR2 YSLEER. V lost 0 bases to trimming and J lost 2 bases, with 13 bases between them. CDR3 amino acids: CASSQDTERLNTEAFF. The CDR3 nucleotides are TGCGCCAGCAGCCAAGATACGGAAAGACTCAACACTGAAGCTTTCTTT.

This chain uses TRBV4-1 with TRBJ1-1; possibly TRBD1 for D (5 bases). V was pared by 1 base and J by 5 bases, with 11 bases between. Germline V gene sequence: CDR1 MGHRA, CDR2 YSYEKL. The CDR3 consists of 14 residues. The CDR3 loop is CASSQVSRGTEAFF. CDR3 nucleotide sequence: TGCGCCAGCAGCCAAGTTTCGAGGGGAACTGAAGCTTTCTTT.

The V gene is TRBV4-1, the J gene TRBJ1-5; no clear D gene. Trimming took 1 base from V and 7 from J, leaving 8 bases between them. Germline V gene lookup returns CDR1 MGHRA and CDR2 YSYEKL. This CDR3 region has 13 residues. CDR3: CASSQGVGQPQHF. CDR3 sequence (DNA): TGCGCCAGCAGCCAAGGGGTGGGGCAGCCCCAGCATTTT.

The V and J genes are TRBV28 and TRBJ2-7; TRBD1 aligns across 8 bases. The CDR3 totals 12 residues. Germline V gene lookup returns CDR1 MDHEN and CDR2 SYDVKM. V dropped 4 bases and J dropped 11; count of bases not matched to a gene: 7. CDR3 in amino acids: CASSSDRVEKYV. CDR3 DNA sequence: TGTGCCAGCAGTTCGGACAGGGTGGAAAAGTACGTC.

In its sample, this clonotype was seen a few times. V is TRBV20-1 and J is TRBJ2-2; D is uncertain. There are 15 residues in the CDR3. Germline values: CDR1 DFQATT, CDR2 SNEGSKA (reference sequence). Between the trimmed V and J ends, which lost 5 bases and 1 base, there was a span of 14 bases. The CDR3 spells CSAPLPPGNTGELFF. The CDR3 bases are TGCAGTGCTCCCCTGCCCCCGGGGAACACCGGGGAGCTGTTTTTT.

As DNA, the CDR3 is TGTGCCAGCAGTGAACTGACAGGGTATGGCTACACCTTC. Its protein is CASSELTGYGYTF. The chain joins TRBV25-1 to TRBJ1-2; 7 nucleotides match TRBD1. Per the germline V gene, CDR1 is MGHDK and CDR2 is SYGVNS. This CDR3 has 13 residues. Trimming at V came to 2 bases and at J to 5 bases, leaving 2 bases not matched to a gene.